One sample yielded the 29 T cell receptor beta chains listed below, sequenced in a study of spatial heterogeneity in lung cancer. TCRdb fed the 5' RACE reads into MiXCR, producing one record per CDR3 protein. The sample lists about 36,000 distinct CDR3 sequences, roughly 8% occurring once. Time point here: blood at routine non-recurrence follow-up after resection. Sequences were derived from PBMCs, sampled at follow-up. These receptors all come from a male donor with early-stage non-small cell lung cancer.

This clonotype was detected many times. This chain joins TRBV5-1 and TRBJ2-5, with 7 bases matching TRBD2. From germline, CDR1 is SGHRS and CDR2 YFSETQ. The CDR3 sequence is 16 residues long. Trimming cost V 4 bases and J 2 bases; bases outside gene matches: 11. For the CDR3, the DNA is TGCGCCAGCAGCATCCAGCGGGGTAGGGGTCAAGAGACCCAGTACTTC. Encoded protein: CASSIQRGRGQETQYF.

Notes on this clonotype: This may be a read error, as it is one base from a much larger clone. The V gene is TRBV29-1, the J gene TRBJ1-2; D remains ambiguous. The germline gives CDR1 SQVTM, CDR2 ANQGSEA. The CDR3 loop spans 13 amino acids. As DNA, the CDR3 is TGCAGCGTTGAAAAGAAGTCAAACTATAGCTACACCTTC. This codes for CSVEKKSNYSYTF. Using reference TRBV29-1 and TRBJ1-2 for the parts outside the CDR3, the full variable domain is SAVISQKPSRDICQRGTSLTIQCQVDSQVTMMFWYRQQPGQSLTLIATANQGSEATYESGFVIDKFPISRPNLTFSTLTVSNMSPEDSSIYLCSVEKKSNYSYTFGSGTRLTVV.

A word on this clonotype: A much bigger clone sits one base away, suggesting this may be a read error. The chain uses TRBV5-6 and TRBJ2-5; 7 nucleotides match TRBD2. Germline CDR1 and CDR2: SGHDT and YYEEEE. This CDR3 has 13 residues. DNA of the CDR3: TGTGTCAGCAGCGGGGACCCACAAGAGACCCAGTACTTC. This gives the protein CVSSGDPQETQYF.

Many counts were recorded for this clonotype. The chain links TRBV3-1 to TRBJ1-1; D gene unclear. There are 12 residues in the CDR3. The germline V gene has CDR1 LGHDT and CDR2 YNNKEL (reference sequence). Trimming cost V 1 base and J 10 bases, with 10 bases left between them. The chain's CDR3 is CASSQGKYGAFF. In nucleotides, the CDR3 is TGTGCCAGCAGCCAAGGAAAATATGGAGCTTTCTTT.

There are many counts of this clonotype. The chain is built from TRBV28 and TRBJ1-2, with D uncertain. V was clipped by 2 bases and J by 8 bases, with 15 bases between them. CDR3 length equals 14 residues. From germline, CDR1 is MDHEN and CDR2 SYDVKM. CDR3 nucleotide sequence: TGTGCCAGCAGTTTAGTGATGATTATCCAGGGCTACACCTTC. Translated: CASSLVMIIQGYTF.

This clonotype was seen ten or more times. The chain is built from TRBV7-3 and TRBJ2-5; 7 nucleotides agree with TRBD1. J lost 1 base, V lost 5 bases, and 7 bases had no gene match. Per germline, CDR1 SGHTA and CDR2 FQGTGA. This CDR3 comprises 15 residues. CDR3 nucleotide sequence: TGTGCCAGCAGCCTTACCGGGACAGTCCAAGAGACCCAGTACTTC. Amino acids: CASSLTGTVQETQYF. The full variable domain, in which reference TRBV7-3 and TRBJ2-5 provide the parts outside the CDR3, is GAGVSQTPSNKVTEKGKYVELRCDPISGHTALYWYRQSLGQGPEFLIYFQGTGAADDSGLPNDRFFAVRPEGSVSTLKIQRTERGDSAVYLCASSLTGTVQETQYFGPGTRLLVL.

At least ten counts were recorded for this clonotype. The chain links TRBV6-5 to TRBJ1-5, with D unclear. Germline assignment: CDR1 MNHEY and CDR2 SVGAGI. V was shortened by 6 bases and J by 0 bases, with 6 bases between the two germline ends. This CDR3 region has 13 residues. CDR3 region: CASREYSNQPQHF. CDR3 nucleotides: TGTGCCAGCAGGGAGTATAGCAATCAGCCCCAGCATTTT.

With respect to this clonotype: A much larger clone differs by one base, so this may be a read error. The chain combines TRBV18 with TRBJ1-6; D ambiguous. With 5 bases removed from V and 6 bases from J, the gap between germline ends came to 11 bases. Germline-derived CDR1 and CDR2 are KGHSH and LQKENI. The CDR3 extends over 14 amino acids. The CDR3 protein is CASSFRLVNSPLHF. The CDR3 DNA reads TGTGCCAGCTCATTTCGACTTGTTAATTCACCCCTCCACTTT.

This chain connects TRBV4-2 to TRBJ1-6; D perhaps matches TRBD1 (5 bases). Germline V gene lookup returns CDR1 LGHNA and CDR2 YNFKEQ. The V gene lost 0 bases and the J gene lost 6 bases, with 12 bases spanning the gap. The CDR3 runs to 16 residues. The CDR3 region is CASSQEEGQINSPLHF. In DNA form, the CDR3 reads TGTGCCAGCAGCCAAGAAGAGGGGCAGATTAATTCACCCCTCCACTTT.

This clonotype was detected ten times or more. The CDR3 region is CASSSPGGRITEAFF. The CDR3 coding sequence is TGTGCCAGCAGCTCGCCAGGGGGAAGGATCACTGAAGCTTTCTTT. The chain links TRBV7-9 to TRBJ1-1; 7 bases fit TRBD1. With V trimmed by 4 bases and J by 4 bases, 9 bases remained unmatched. The CDR3 is 15 amino acids. Germline CDR1 is SEHNR and CDR2 is FQNEAQ (reference sequence).

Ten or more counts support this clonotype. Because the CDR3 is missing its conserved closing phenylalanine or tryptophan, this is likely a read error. Written as DNA, the CDR3 is TGCGCCAGCAGCTTGGCCGCAGGGATCGACACTGAAGCTTTCCTT. Residues: CASSLAAGIDTEAFL. The gene calls are TRBV5-1 and TRBJ1-1, with D perhaps TRBD1 (5 bases). CDR3 length: 15 residues. Germline CDR1 is SGHRS and CDR2 is YFSETQ. The V and J ends lost 0 bases and 3 bases respectively, with 12 bases between them.

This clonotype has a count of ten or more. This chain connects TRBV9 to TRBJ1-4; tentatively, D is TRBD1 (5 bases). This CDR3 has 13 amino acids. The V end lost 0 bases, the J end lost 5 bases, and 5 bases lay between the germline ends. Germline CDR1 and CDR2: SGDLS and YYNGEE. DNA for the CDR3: TGTGCCAGCAGCGTAGAGGGGAATGAAAAACTGTTTTTT. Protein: CASSVEGNEKLFF.

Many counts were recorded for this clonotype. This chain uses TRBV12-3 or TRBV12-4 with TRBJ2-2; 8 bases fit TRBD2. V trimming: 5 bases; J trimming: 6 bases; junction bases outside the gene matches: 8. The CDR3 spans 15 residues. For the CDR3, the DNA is TGTGCCAGCAGTATACCGGGACTAGGGTCCGGGGAGCTGTTTTTT. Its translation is CASSIPGLGSGELFF.

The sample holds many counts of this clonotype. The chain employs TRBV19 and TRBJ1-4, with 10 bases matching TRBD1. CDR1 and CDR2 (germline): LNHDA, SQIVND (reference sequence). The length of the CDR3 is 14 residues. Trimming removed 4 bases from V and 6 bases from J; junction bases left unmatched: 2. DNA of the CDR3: TGTGCCAGTAGTACCGGGACAGGGGATGAAAAACTGTTTTTT. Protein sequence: CASSTGTGDEKLFF.

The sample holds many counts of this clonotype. Here the CDR3 reads CASSYSGLALGETQYF. CDR3 DNA: TGTGCCAGCAGTTACTCGGGACTAGCGTTAGGAGAGACCCAGTACTTC. V usage is TRBV6-5 and J usage is TRBJ2-5, with 10 bases aligning to TRBD2. The CDR3 is 16 amino acids. Germline lookup yields CDR1 MNHEY and CDR2 SVGAGI. Trimming took 0 bases from V and 4 from J; bases not matched to a gene: 5.

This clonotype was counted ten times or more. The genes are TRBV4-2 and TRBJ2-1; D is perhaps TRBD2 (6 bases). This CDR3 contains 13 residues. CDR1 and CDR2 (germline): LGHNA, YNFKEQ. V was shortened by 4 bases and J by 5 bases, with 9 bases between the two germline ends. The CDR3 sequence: CASSLPSDNEQFF. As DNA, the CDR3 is TGTGCCAGCAGCCTCCCTAGCGACAATGAGCAGTTCTTC.

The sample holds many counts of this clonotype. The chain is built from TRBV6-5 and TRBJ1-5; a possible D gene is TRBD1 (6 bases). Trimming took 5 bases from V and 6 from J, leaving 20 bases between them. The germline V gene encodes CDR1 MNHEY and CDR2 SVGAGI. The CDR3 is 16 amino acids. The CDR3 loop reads CASSPTFGGAGQPQHF. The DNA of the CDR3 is TGTGCCAGCAGTCCCACCTTCGGGGGGGCCGGTCAGCCCCAGCATTTT.

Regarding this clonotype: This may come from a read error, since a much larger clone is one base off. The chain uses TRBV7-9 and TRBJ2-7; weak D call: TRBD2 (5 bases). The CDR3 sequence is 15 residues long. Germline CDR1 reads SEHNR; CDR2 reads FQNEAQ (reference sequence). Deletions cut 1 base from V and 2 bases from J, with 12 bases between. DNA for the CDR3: TGTGCCAGCAGCTTAGATGGGGTCGGGGCCTACGAGCAGTACTTC. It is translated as CASSLDGVGAYEQYF.

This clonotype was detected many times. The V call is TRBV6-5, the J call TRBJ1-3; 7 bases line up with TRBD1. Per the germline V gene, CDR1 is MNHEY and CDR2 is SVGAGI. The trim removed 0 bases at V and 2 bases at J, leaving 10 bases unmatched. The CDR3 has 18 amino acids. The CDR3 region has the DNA TGTGCCAGCAGTTACTCGAGAAGTGCCGGGACAGCTGGAAACACCATATATTTT. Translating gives CASSYSRSAGTAGNTIYF.

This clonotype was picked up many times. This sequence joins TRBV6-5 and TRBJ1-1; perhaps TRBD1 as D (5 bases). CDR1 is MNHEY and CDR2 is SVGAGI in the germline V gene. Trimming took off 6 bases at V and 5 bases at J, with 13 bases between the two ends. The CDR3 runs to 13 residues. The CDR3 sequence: CASSKGWGTEAFF. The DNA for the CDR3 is TGTGCCAGCAGCAAAGGGTGGGGGACTGAAGCTTTCTTT.

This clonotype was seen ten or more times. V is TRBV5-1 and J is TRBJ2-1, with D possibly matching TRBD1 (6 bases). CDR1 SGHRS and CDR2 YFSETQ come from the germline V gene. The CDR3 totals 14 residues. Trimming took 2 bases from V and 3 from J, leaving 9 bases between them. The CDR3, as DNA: TGCGCCAGCAGCTTTGGACAGCACTACAATGAGCAGTTCTTC. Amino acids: CASSFGQHYNEQFF.

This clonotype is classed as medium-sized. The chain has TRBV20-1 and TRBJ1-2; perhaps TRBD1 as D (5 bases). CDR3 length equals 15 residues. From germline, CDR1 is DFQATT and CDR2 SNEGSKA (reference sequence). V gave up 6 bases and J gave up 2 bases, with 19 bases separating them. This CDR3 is CSAKGAGGLNYGYTF. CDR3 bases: TGCAGTGCCAAAGGCGCCGGGGGATTGAACTATGGCTACACCTTC.

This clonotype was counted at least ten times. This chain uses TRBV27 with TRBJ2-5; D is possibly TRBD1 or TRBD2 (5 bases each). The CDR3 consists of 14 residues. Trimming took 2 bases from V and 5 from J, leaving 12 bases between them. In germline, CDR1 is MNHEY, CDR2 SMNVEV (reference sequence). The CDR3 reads CASSLRGEGETQYF. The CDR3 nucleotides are TGTGCCAGCAGTTTAAGGGGCGAGGGGGAGACCCAGTACTTC.

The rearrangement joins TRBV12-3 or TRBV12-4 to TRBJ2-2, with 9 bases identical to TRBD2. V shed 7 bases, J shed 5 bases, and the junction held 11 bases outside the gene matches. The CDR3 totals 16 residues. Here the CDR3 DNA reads TGTGCCAGCAACCTAGGGGTTAGCGGGAGTACCGGGGAGCTGTTTTTT. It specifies CASNLGVSGSTGELFF.

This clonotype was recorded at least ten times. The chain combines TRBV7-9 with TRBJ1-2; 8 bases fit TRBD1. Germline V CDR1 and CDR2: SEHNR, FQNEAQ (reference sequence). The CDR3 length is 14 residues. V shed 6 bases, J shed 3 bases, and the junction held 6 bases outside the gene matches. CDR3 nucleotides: TGTGCCAGCAGTTCAGGGGGCGTTGACTATGGCTACACCTTC. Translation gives CASSSGGVDYGYTF.

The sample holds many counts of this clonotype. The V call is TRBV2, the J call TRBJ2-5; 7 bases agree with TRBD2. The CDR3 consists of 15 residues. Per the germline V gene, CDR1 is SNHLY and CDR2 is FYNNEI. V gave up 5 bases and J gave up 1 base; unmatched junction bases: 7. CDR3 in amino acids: CASSRSTSAQETQYF. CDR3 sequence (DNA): TGTGCCAGCAGTCGAAGTACTAGCGCCCAAGAGACCCAGTACTTC.

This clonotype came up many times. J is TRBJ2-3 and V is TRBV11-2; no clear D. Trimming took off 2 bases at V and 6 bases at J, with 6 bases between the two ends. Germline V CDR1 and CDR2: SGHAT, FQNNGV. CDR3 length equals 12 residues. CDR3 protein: CASSLLRDTQYF. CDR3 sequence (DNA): TGTGCCAGCAGCTTATTGAGGGATACGCAGTATTTT. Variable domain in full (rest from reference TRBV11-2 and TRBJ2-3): EAGVAQSPRYKIIEKRQSVAFWCNPISGHATLYWYQQILGQGPKLLIQFQNNGVVDDSQLPKDRFSAERLKGVDSTLKIQPAKLEDSAVYLCASSLLRDTQYFGPGTRLTVL.

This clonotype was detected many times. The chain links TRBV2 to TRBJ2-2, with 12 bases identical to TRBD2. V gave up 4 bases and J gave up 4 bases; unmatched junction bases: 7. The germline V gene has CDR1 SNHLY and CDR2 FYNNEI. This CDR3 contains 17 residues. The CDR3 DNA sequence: TGTGCCAGCAGTGGTTCTAGCGGGGGGGCACGCACCGGGGAGCTGTTTTTT. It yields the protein CASSGSSGGARTGELFF.

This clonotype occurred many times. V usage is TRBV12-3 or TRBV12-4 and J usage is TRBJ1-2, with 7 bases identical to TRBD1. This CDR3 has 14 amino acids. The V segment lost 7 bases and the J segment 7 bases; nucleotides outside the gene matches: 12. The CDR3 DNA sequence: TGTGCCAGCAACTTTGGGGAGGGGGCTGGTGGCTACACCTTC. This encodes CASNFGEGAGGYTF.